This entry lists 29 T cell receptor beta chains sequenced from one sample in a study of Tregs in tolerant kidney transplant recipients. TCRdb's table, derived via immunoSEQ multiplex PCR, lists solely in-frame clones and lacks some. Here the sample spans about 69,000 clones, about 89% being singletons. The sample in question was CD4+ T cells from blood, obtained before the transplant. These receptors all come from a human donor who received a combined kidney and bone marrow transplant.

V is TRBV29-1 and J is TRBJ2-1, with 8 nucleotides matching TRBD2. The CDR3 consists of 12 residues. Germline CDR1 SQVTM, CDR2 ANQGSEA. V dropped 7 bases and J dropped 5; count of bases not matched to a gene: 4. In DNA, the CDR3 is TGCAGCGCCTTTAGCGGGAACAATGAGCAGTTCTTC. Translation gives CSAFSGNNEQFF.

This clone appeared a single time. The CDR3 protein is CASTGTSGYNEQFF. The CDR3 coding sequence is TGTGCCAGCACCGGGACTAGCGGGTACAATGAGCAGTTCTTC. J is TRBJ2-1 and V is TRBV2; 12 bases line up with TRBD2. CDR1 and CDR2 (germline): SNHLY, FYNNEI. This CDR3 comprises 14 residues. V trimming: 7 bases; J trimming: 4 bases; junction bases outside the gene matches: 2.

The gene calls are TRBV7-8 and TRBJ2-2; maybe TRBD1 (6 bases). The CDR3 has 16 residues. Trimming left V 1 base short and J 0 bases short, with 9 bases between. Germline CDR1 SGHVS, CDR2 FQNEAQ. DNA of the CDR3: TGTGCCAGCAGCTTAGTAGGACAGCCGAACACCGGGGAGCTGTTTTTT. As protein: CASSLVGQPNTGELFF.

V gene TRBV7-2 combines with J gene TRBJ2-3; maybe TRBD2 (5 bases). V dropped 1 base and J dropped 4 bases, with 9 bases sitting between them. The CDR3 length is 14 residues. CDR1 SGHTA and CDR2 FQGNSA come from the germline V gene. The DNA of the CDR3 is TGTGCCAGCAGCTTAGACGGGGTAGCAGATACGCAGTATTTT. Protein: CASSLDGVADTQYF.

The V gene is TRBV27, the J gene TRBJ2-1; tentatively, D is TRBD2 (6 bases). Per the germline V gene, CDR1 is MNHEY and CDR2 is SMNVEV (reference sequence). The CDR3 has 17 amino acids. Trimming removed 3 bases at V and 0 bases at J, with 15 bases between. CDR3 nucleotide sequence: TGTGCCAGCAGTTTCCGCAGACTAGTTGGCTCCTACAATGAGCAGTTCTTC. Encoded protein: CASSFRRLVGSYNEQFF.

This clone was detected once. As DNA, the CDR3 is TGTGCCAGCAGCTCCTCAGACAGTTATCAGCCCCAGCATTTT. Translated: CASSSSDSYQPQHF. This chain connects TRBV5-6 to TRBJ1-5, with D possibly TRBD1 on 5 matching bases. Trimming removed 3 bases at V and 5 bases at J, with 12 bases between. The CDR3 is 14 residues long. Germline V gene sequence: CDR1 SGHDT, CDR2 YYEEEE.

The J gene is TRBJ1-2, the V gene TRBV6-6, with TRBD1 matching over 8 bases. Germline V lookup: CDR1 MNHNY, CDR2 SVGAGI (reference sequence). The trim removed 5 bases at V and 8 bases at J, leaving 7 bases unmatched. The CDR3 sequence is 13 residues long. Written as DNA, the CDR3 is TGTGCCAGCAGTCTGACAGGGGAGGGAGGCTACACCTTC. The encoded protein is CASSLTGEGGYTF.

The chain uses TRBV30 and TRBJ2-1, with 7 bases lining up with TRBD2. The CDR3 consists of 14 residues. Unmatched junction bases numbered 6, after V lost 4 bases and J lost 3 bases. Germline V lookup: CDR1 GTSNPN, CDR2 SVGIG (reference sequence). DNA of the CDR3: TGTGCCTGGAAGGGAGGGAATTACTACAATGAGCAGTTCTTC. Translating gives CAWKGGNYYNEQFF.

The J gene is TRBJ2-3, the V gene TRBV7-9; 9 nucleotides line up with TRBD1. Germline trimming cut 2 bases from V and 3 bases from J; bases unmatched to any gene: 9. CDR1 is SEHNR, CDR2 FQNEAQ, per germline (reference sequence). The CDR3 runs to 17 residues. CDR3: CASSLLVSGQGTDTQYF. For the CDR3, the DNA is TGTGCCAGCAGCTTACTGGTGTCGGGACAGGGTACAGATACGCAGTATTTT.

The chain is built from TRBV14 and TRBJ2-7, with a tentative D call TRBD2 (6 bases). CDR1 is SGHDN and CDR2 is FVKESK in the germline V gene. This CDR3 contains 12 residues. V was trimmed by 4 bases and J by 6 bases, leaving 10 bases between them. CDR3 coding DNA: TGTGCCAGCAGCCTACAGGAGGGCGAGCAGTACTTC. Its protein product is CASSLQEGEQYF.

This chain connects TRBV5-1 to TRBJ1-5; D gene ambiguous. Trimming removed 2 bases at V and 2 bases at J, with 5 bases between. The CDR3 sequence is 13 residues long. From germline, CDR1 is SGHRS and CDR2 YFSETQ. The CDR3 here is CASSFSGNQPQHF. DNA of the CDR3: TGCGCCAGCAGCTTCTCGGGCAATCAGCCCCAGCATTTT.

A single count supports this clone. The chain links TRBV19 to TRBJ2-1; 9 bases fit TRBD2. This CDR3 is 13 amino acids long. From germline, CDR1 is LNHDA and CDR2 SQIVND (reference sequence). Trimming cost V 8 bases and J 5 bases; bases outside gene matches: 4. This chain's CDR3 is CASAGTSNNEQFF. The CDR3, as DNA: TGTGCCAGTGCCGGGACTAGCAACAATGAGCAGTTCTTC.

The genes are TRBV6-5 and TRBJ2-1, with a weak D call TRBD2 (6 bases). With 8 bases removed from V and 6 bases from J, the gap between germline ends came to 14 bases. This CDR3 has 13 amino acids. The V gene's germline CDR1 is MNHEY and CDR2 SVGAGI. The CDR3 sequence: CASGDFLLNEQFF. CDR3 nucleotide sequence: TGTGCCAGCGGGGACTTTCTCCTCAATGAGCAGTTCTTC.

The chain recombines TRBV7-3 with TRBJ2-3; 8 positions agree with TRBD1. The CDR3 is 15 residues long. Germline loops: CDR1 SGHTA, CDR2 FQGTGA. The J segment lost 5 bases and the V segment lost 3 bases, leaving 7 bases of the junction unmatched. The CDR3, as DNA: TGTGCCAGCAGCTTTGAGTCGACAGGGGTAGATACGCAGTATTTT. This encodes CASSFESTGVDTQYF.

The rearrangement joins TRBV19 to TRBJ1-1; TRBD1 is a possible D gene (6 bases). CDR1 and CDR2 from the germline V gene are LNHDA and SQIVND (reference sequence). V lost 6 bases and J 0 bases, leaving 11 bases between the germline ends. This CDR3 is 14 amino acids long. The CDR3 bases are TGTGCCAGTAGCTGGGACACGGTGAACACTGAAGCTTTCTTT. Protein sequence: CASSWDTVNTEAFF.

The chain uses TRBV2 and TRBJ1-5; possibly TRBD1 for D (6 bases). This CDR3 comprises 15 residues. Germline CDR1 SNHLY, CDR2 FYNNEI. V lost 5 bases and J lost 2, with 13 bases in between. The CDR3 protein is CASSRGGVGNQPQHF. The DNA for the CDR3 is TGTGCCAGCAGTCGAGGGGGGGTCGGCAATCAGCCCCAGCATTTT.

The chain links TRBV5-1 to TRBJ2-3; a weak D match, TRBD1 (5 bases). Trimming took 6 bases from V and 4 from J, leaving 15 bases between them. Germline CDR1 is SGHRS and CDR2 is YFSETQ. The CDR3 totals 14 residues. The CDR3, as DNA: TGCGCCAGCACCTCAGGTCAAGGGGCAGATACGCAGTATTTT. It yields the protein CASTSGQGADTQYF.

J is TRBJ2-1 and V is TRBV7-6, with 10 bases aligning to TRBD1. Germline CDR1 and CDR2: SGHVS and FNYEAQ. V was pared by 1 base and J by 6 bases, with 6 bases of the junction left unmatched. The CDR3 covers 16 residues. CDR3 residues: CASSLGRDRGFNEQFF. DNA of the CDR3: TGTGCCAGCAGCTTAGGACGGGACAGGGGATTCAATGAGCAGTTCTTC.

The rearrangement joins TRBV18 to TRBJ2-7; TRBD2 might be the D (5 bases). The germline gives CDR1 KGHSH, CDR2 LQKENI. V dropped 5 bases and J dropped 0 bases, with 14 bases sitting between them. This CDR3 is 15 amino acids long. CDR3 nucleotides: TGTGCCAGCTCAGCGGGCTCCGGGGACTCCTACGAGCAGTACTTC. Protein: CASSAGSGDSYEQYF. The whole variable domain, remainder taken from reference TRBV18 and TRBJ2-7, is NAGVMQNPRHLVRRRGQEARLRCSPMKGHSHVYWYRQLPEEGLKFMVYLQKENIIDESGMPKERFSAEFPKEGPSILRIQQVVRGDSAAYFCASSAGSGDSYEQYFGPGTRLTVT.

This sequence joins TRBV14 and TRBJ2-3, with 9 bases fitting TRBD2. Germline CDR1 and CDR2: SGHDN and FVKESK. The V and J ends lost 2 bases and 4 bases, in that order; junction bases with no gene match: 4. This CDR3 has 15 amino acids. The CDR3 region has the DNA TGTGCCAGCAGCCAACGCGGGAGGGCCCCAGATACGCAGTATTTT. Translating gives CASSQRGRAPDTQYF.

This clone was seen only once. V and J are TRBV7-3 and TRBJ2-3, with 9 nucleotides matching TRBD2. CDR3 length equals 17 residues. Germline CDR1 reads SGHTA; CDR2 reads FQGTGA. V shed 3 bases and J 0 bases; nucleotides not matched to a gene: 7. CDR3 in DNA: TGTGCCAGCAGCTTTATGCGGGGGGGGCCTAGCACAGATACGCAGTATTTT. This encodes CASSFMRGGPSTDTQYF.

J is TRBJ1-2 and V is TRBV19; possibly TRBD1 for D (6 bases). The CDR3 loop spans 14 amino acids. The germline V gene has CDR1 LNHDA and CDR2 SQIVND (reference sequence). V lost 3 bases, J lost 3 bases, and 11 bases lay in between. The CDR3 reads CASSIRSGDYGYTF. The CDR3 DNA follows: TGTGCCAGTAGTATTCGCTCAGGGGACTATGGCTACACCTTC.

The J gene is TRBJ2-7, the V gene TRBV5-4, with 7 positions matching TRBD1. This CDR3 has 13 amino acids. CDR1 is SGHNT, CDR2 YYREEE, per germline (reference sequence). V lost 5 bases to trimming and J lost 2 bases; unmatched junction nucleotides: 4. The CDR3, as DNA: TGTGCCAGCAGTAAAACAGGGGCCTACGAGCAGTACTTC. Its protein product is CASSKTGAYEQYF.

The chain uses TRBV4-1 and TRBJ2-1; 7 nucleotides line up with TRBD2. Per the germline V gene, CDR1 is MGHRA and CDR2 is YSYEKL. CDR3 length: 17 amino acids. J gave up 3 bases and V 1 base, and 9 bases lay outside the gene matches. CDR3 loop: CASSQVPGGSLYNEQFF. In DNA, the CDR3 is TGCGCCAGCAGCCAAGTTCCTGGCGGGAGTCTCTACAATGAGCAGTTCTTC.

The chain employs TRBV2 and TRBJ2-1, with 11 bases that match TRBD1. The CDR3 loop spans 15 amino acids. CDR1 SNHLY and CDR2 FYNNEI come from the germline V gene. J gave up 7 bases and V 7 bases, and 9 bases lay outside the gene matches. For the CDR3, the DNA is TGTGCCAGCATTACGGACAGGGGGCTAAGGAATGAGCAGTTCTTC. It yields the protein CASITDRGLRNEQFF.

The count of this clone is one. The chain recombines TRBV6-1 with TRBJ1-1; D not resolved. With 2 bases removed from V and 7 bases from J, the gap between germline ends came to 8 bases. The CDR3 has 12 residues. The germline CDR1 and CDR2 sequences are MNHNS and SASEGT. The CDR3 loop reads CASSETRSEAFF. DNA for the CDR3: TGTGCCAGCAGTGAAACCCGGAGTGAAGCTTTCTTT.

J is TRBJ2-3 and V is TRBV30; tentatively, D is TRBD2 (5 bases). This CDR3 comprises 13 residues. V lost 3 bases, J lost 4 bases, and 11 bases lay in between. Per the germline V gene, CDR1 is GTSNPN and CDR2 is SVGIG (reference sequence). Here the CDR3 reads CAWSGNGPDTQYF. In DNA form, the CDR3 reads TGTGCCTGGAGCGGGAACGGCCCAGATACGCAGTATTTT.

The rearrangement joins TRBV5-4 to TRBJ2-7, with TRBD1 matching 11 bases. Germline V gives CDR1 SGHNT, CDR2 YYREEE (reference sequence). The V gene end was trimmed by 2 bases and the J gene end by 0 bases; junction bases not matched to a gene: 10. This CDR3 comprises 18 residues. The CDR3 nucleotides read TGTGCCAGCAGCTTAGGGACAGGGGGGATAGCGGCCTCCTACGAGCAGTACTTC. Translated: CASSLGTGGIAASYEQYF.

V usage is TRBV6-5 and J usage is TRBJ2-2; the D gene is possibly TRBD2 (5 bases). This CDR3 contains 16 residues. Trimming cost V 0 bases and J 5 bases, with 13 bases left between them. From germline, CDR1 is MNHEY and CDR2 SVGAGI. DNA of the CDR3: TGTGCCAGCAGTTACTCGCCGGGAACTTTGACCGGGGAGCTGTTTTTT. Its translation is CASSYSPGTLTGELFF.